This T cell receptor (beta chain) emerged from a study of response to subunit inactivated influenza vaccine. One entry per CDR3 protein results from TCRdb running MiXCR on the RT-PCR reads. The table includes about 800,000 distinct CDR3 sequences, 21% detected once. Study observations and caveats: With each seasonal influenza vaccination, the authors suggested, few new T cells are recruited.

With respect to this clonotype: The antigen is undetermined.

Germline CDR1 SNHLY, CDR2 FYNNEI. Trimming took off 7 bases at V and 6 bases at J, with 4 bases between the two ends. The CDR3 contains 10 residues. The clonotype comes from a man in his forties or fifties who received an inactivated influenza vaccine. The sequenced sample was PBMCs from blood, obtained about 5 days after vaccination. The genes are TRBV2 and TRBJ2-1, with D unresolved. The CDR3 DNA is TGTGCCAGCAAGGTCAATGAGCAGTTCTTC. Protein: CASKVNEQFF.